This record covers a single T cell receptor beta chain. Each CDR3 protein is one row after TCRdb ran MiXCR on the 5' RACE reads. Of 85,000 to 90,000 distinct CDR3 sequences in the sample, around 30% were seen once. This record comes from a study of CD8 T cells in ankylosing spondylitis. This CDR3 comprises 12 residues. V lost 5 bases to trimming and J lost 4 bases, with 9 bases between them. Germline V gene lookup returns CDR1 MNHEY and CDR2 SMNVEV (reference sequence). This sequence joins TRBV27 and TRBJ2-7; the D is unclear. The sequence derives from a male donor with ankylosing spondylitis or in good health (not recorded which). Sequenced: blood, either unsorted or a sorted T cell fraction (not recorded which). CDR3 protein: CASSTLGYEQYF. DNA for the CDR3: TGTGCCAGCAGTACCCTGGGGTACGAGCAGTACTTC.